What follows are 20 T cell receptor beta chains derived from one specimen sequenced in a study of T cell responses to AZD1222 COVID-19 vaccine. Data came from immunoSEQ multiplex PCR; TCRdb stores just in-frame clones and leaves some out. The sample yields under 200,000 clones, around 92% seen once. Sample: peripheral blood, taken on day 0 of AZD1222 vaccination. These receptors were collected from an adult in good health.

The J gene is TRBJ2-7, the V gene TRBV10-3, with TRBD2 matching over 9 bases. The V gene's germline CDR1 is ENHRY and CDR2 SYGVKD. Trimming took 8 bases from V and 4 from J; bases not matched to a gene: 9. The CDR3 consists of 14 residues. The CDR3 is CAIGVAGVGYEQYF. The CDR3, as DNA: TGTGCCATCGGGGTAGCGGGAGTTGGGTACGAGCAGTACTTC.

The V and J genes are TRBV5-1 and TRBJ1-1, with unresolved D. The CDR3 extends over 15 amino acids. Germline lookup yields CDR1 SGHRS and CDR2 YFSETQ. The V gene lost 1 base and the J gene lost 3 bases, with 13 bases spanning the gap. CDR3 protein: CASSLSNRADTEAFF. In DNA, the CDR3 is TGCGCCAGCAGCTTGTCAAACCGCGCCGACACTGAAGCTTTCTTT.

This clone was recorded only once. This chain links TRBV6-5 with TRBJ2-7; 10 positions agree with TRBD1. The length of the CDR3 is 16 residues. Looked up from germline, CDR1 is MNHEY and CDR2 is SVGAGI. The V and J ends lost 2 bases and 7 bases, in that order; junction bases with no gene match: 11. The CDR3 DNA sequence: TGTGCCAGCAGTTACCCGACCGGGACAGGGGCAGAGGAGCAGTACTTC. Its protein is CASSYPTGTGAEEQYF.

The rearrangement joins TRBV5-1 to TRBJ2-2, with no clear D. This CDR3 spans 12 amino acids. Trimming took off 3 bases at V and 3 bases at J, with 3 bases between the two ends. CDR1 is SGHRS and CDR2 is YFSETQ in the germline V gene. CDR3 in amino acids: CASSSHTGELFF. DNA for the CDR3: TGCGCCAGCAGCTCACACACCGGGGAGCTGTTTTTT. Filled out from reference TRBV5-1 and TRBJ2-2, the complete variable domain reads KAGVTQTPRYLIKTRGQQVTLSCSPISGHRSVSWYQQTPGQGLQFLFEYFSETQRNKGNFPGRFSGRQFSNSRSEMNVSTLELGDSALYLCASSSHTGELFFGEGSRLTVL.

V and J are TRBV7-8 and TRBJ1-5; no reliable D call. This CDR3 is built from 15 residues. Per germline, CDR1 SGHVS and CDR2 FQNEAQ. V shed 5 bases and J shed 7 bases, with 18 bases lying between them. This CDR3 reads CASSKAGQISQPQHF. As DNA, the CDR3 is TGTGCCAGCAGCAAGGCGGGCCAGATCAGCCAGCCCCAGCATTTT.

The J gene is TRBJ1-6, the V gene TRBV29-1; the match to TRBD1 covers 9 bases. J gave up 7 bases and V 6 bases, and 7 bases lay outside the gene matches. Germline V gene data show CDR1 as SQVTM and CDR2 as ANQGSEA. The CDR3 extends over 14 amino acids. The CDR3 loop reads CSVATGGENSPLHF. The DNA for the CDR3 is TGCAGCGTCGCGACAGGGGGGGAAAATTCACCCCTCCACTTT.

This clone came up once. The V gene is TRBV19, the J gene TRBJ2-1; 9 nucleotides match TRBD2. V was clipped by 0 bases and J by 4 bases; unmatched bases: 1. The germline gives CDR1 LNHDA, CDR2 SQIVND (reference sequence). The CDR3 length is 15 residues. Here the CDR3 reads CASSIEGLAYNEQFF. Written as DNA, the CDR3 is TGTGCCAGTAGTATAGAGGGACTAGCATACAATGAGCAGTTCTTC.

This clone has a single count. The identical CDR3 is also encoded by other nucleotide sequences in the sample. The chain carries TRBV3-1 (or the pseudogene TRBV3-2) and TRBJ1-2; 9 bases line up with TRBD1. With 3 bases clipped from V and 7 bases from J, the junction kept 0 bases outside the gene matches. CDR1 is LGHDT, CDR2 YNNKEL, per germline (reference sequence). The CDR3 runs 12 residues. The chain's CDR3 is CASSQDRGGYTF. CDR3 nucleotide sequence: TGTGCCAGCAGCCAGGACAGGGGTGGCTACACCTTC.

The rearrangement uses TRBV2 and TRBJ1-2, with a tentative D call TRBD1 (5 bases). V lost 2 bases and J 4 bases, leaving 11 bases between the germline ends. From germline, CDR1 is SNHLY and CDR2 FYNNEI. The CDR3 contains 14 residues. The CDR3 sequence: CASSERGGTYGYTF. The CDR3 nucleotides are TGTGCCAGCAGTGAAAGGGGAGGGACCTATGGCTACACCTTC.

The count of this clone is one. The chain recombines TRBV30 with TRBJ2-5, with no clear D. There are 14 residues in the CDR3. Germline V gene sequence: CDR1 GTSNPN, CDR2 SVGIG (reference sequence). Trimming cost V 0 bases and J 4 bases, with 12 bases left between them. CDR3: CAWSVSRVGETQYF. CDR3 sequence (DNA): TGTGCCTGGAGTGTTTCAAGGGTAGGAGAGACCCAGTACTTC.

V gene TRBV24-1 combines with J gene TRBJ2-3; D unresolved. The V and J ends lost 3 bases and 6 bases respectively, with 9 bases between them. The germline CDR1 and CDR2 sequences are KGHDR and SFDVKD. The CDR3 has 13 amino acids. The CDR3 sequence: CATSDVLLDTQYF. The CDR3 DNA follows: TGTGCCACCAGTGATGTCCTATTGGATACGCAGTATTTT.

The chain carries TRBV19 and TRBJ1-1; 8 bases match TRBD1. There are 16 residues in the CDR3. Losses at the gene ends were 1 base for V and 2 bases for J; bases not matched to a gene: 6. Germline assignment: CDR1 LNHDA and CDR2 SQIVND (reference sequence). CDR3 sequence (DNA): TGTGCCAGTAGTATAGGCCGGGACAGGCCCAACACTGAAGCTTTCTTT. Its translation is CASSIGRDRPNTEAFF.

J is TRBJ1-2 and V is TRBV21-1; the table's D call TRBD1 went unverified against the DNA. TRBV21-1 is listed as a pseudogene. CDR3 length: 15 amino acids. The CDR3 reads CASSKGHRGLVGYTF. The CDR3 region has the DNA TGTGCCAGCAGCAAAGGTCACAGGGGGCTGGTGGGCTACACCTTC.

The CDR3 nucleotides are TGTGCCAGCATCCCAGGGGGGCTAGCGGGAGCCACCGGGGAGCTGTTTTTT. The encoded protein is CASIPGGLAGATGELFF. This chain connects TRBV7-2 to TRBJ2-2; TRBD2 aligns across 10 bases. Trimming took 7 bases from V and 4 from J; bases not matched to a gene: 12. Germline V gene sequence: CDR1 SGHTA, CDR2 FQGNSA. This CDR3 has 17 residues.

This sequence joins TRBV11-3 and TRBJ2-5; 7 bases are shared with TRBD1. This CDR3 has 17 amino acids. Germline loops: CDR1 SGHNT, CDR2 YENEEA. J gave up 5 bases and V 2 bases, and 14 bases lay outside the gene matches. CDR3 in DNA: TGTGCCAGCAGCTTAAAGGGCCGGGACACGGGACAGGAGACCCAGTACTTC. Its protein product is CASSLKGRDTGQETQYF.

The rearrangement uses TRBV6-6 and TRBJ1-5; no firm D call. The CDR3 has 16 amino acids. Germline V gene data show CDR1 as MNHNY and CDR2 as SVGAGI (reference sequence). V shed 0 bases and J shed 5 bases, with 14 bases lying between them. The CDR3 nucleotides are TGTGCCAGCAGTTACTCTGGGAGAGCGGCCGATCAGCCCCAGCATTTT. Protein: CASSYSGRAADQPQHF.

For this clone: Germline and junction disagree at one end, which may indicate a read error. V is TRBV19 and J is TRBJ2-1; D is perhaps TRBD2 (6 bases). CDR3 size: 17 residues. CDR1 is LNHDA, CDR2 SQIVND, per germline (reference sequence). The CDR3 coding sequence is TGTGCCAGCAGTATATTGGGGGGAGCAGATTTCAACAATGAGCAGTTCTTC. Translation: CASSILGGADFNNEQFF.

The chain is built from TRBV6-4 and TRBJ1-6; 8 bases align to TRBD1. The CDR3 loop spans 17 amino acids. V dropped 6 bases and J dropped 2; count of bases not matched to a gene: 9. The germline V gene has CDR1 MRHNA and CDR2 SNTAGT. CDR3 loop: CASRDRALAAYNSPLHF. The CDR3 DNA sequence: TGTGCCAGCAGGGACAGGGCGCTCGCTGCCTATAATTCACCCCTCCACTTT.

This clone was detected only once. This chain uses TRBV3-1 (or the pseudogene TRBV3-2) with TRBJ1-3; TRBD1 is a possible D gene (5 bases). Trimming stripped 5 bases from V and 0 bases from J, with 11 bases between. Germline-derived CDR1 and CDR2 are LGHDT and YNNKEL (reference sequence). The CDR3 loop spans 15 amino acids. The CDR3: CASSSGLNSGNTIYF. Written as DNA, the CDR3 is TGTGCCAGCAGCTCGGGACTGAACTCTGGAAACACCATATATTTT.

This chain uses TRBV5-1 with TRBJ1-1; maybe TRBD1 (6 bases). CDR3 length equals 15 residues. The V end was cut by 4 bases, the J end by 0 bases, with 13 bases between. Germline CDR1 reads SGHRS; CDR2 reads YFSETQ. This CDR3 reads CASSPRGGMNTEAFF. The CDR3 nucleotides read TGCGCCAGCAGCCCCCGAGGGGGTATGAACACTGAAGCTTTCTTT.